This T cell receptor beta chain is drawn from a study of T-cell reconstitution after alpha-beta-depleted transplantation in children. The CDR3 length is 15 residues. Trimming took off 2 bases at V and 4 bases at J, with 12 bases between the two ends. CDR1 and CDR2 (germline): SGHAT, FQNNGV. The study's findings and limits: At one year after transplant, newly produced T cells mostly accounted for T-cell counts and diversity. Reportedly, alpha-beta T cells present about two months post-transplant originated from several hundred expanded clones of graft origin. Surviving recipient cells, namely T cells and thymic progenitors, were the source of high day-60 TCRbeta diversity in some patients.

Unique molecular identifiers tagged the TCRbeta library. TCRdb reprocessed the PCR reads via MiXCR and lists one record per CDR3 protein. The sample shows 250,000 to 300,000 distinct CDR3 sequences, over 7.5% of them seen only once. In its sample, this clonotype was seen many times. Antigen specificity is unknown. This chain uses TRBV11-2 with TRBJ2-1, with D perhaps TRBD2 (7 bases). The specimen comprised peripheral blood, sampled 360 days after TCRalphabeta/CD19-depleted stem cell transplant. This clonotype was sampled from a female patient between 2 and 15 years old who had a stem cell transplant for Fanconi anemia, so the T cells may come from the graft donor. CDR3 region: CASSLKGGGYNEQFF. The CDR3 DNA is TGTGCCAGCAGCTTAAAGGGGGGAGGGTACAATGAGCAGTTCTTC.